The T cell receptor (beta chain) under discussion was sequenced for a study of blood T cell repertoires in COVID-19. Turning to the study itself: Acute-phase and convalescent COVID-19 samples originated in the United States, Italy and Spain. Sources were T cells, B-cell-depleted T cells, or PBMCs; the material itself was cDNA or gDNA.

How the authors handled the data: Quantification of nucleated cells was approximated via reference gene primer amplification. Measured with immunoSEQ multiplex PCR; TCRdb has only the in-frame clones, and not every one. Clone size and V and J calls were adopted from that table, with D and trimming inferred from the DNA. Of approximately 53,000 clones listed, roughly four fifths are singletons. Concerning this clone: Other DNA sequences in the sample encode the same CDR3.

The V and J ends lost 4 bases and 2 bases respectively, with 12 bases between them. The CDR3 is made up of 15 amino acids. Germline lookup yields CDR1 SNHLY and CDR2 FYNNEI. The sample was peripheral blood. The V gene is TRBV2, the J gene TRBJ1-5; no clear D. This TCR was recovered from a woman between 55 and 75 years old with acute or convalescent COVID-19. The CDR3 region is CASSGDSLGNQPQHF. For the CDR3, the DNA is TGTGCCAGCAGTGGCGATTCTCTTGGCAATCAGCCCCAGCATTTT.